The clone carrying this T cell receptor beta chain has at least ten counts. Its antigen remains unidentified. This sample was taken from a study of T cells in Graves' hyperthyroidism and ophthalmopathy. Researchers took RNA transcripts and amplified the TCR beta CDR3 regions from them. During a first-round RT-PCR of the TCR CDR3, the HTBI primer set was used. TCRdb independently ran MiXCR on the multiplex PCR reads; one entry per CDR3 protein. The repertoire holds some 500,000 distinct CDR3 sequences, with approximately 24% as singletons. V shed 2 bases and J shed 6 bases, with 5 bases lying between them. CDR1 and CDR2 (germline): SGDLS, YYNGEE. This CDR3 comprises 11 residues. General study points: In blood, most of the thyroid clonotypes expanded above 0.001 were also present.

Sequencing input: blood. The chain combines TRBV9 with TRBJ1-2, with D uncertain. This sequence originates from a woman between 25 and 40 years old with Graves' ophthalmopathy. CDR3: CASSVGHGYTF. The CDR3 DNA sequence: TGTGCCAGCAGCGTTGGTCATGGCTACACCTTC.